These 5 T cell receptor beta chains came from one sample sequenced in a study of blood T cells in healthy people across ages. A sample-barcoded 5' primer and a J-beta primer mix were used in a second PCR of roughly 7 to 11 cycles. One entry per CDR3 protein results from TCRdb running MiXCR on the 5' RACE reads. The table records hundreds of thousands of distinct CDR3 sequences, around two fifths of them present only once. The source material was blood. The source is a man in his fifties or sixties in good health.

The chain uses TRBV7-9 and TRBJ1-1, with no clear D. CDR3 length equals 13 residues. Germline assignment: CDR1 SEHNR and CDR2 FQNEAQ (reference sequence). Trimming pared 6 bases from V and 0 bases from J, leaving 8 bases between. The CDR3, as DNA: TGTGCCAGCAGAAATACAGTGAACACTGAAGCTTTCTTT. Encoded protein: CASRNTVNTEAFF.

This clonotype was counted a few times. This chain joins TRBV6-2 or TRBV6-3 and TRBJ2-1, with D tentatively TRBD2 (6 bases). The CDR3 contains 16 residues. Germline V gene sequence: CDR1 MNHEY, CDR2 SVGEGT. Trimming removed 0 bases from V and 1 base from J, with 10 bases in between. CDR3 region: CASSYSSGVSYNEQFF. The CDR3 nucleotides are TGTGCCAGCAGTTACTCGTCGGGGGTTTCCTACAATGAGCAGTTCTTC.

This rearrangement joins TRBV20-1 to TRBJ2-5; D unclear. The CDR3 loop spans 15 amino acids. CDR1 and CDR2 (germline): DFQATT, SNEGSKA (reference sequence). Trimming pared 0 bases from V and 2 bases from J, leaving 13 bases between. The CDR3 loop reads CSARDPSVGQETQYF. The CDR3 bases are TGCAGTGCTAGAGACCCGAGCGTAGGTCAAGAGACCCAGTACTTC.

The sample holds one count of this clonotype. The chain is built from TRBV3-1 and TRBJ2-4; D possibly uses TRBD1 or TRBD2 (5 bases each). The J call is uncertain, as TRBJ2-7 better fits the DNA end. The CDR3 runs 17 residues. Germline V gene data show CDR1 as LGHDT and CDR2 as YNNKEL (reference sequence). The CDR3 sequence is CASSQGVGGRAAYEQYF. CDR3 nucleotide sequence: TGTGCCAGCAGCCAAGGGGTTGGGGGAAGGGCAGCTTACGAGCAGTACTTC.

This clonotype was detected only a few times. The chain employs TRBV5-4 and TRBJ1-2; D perhaps matches TRBD1 (6 bases). Germline V gives CDR1 SGHNT, CDR2 YYREEE (reference sequence). The germline V and J ends were trimmed by 3 bases and 2 bases, with 14 bases remaining between them. CDR3 size: 15 residues. The CDR3: CASSSTPGGNYGYTF. CDR3 nucleotide sequence: TGTGCCAGCAGCTCTACCCCCGGGGGCAACTATGGCTACACCTTC.